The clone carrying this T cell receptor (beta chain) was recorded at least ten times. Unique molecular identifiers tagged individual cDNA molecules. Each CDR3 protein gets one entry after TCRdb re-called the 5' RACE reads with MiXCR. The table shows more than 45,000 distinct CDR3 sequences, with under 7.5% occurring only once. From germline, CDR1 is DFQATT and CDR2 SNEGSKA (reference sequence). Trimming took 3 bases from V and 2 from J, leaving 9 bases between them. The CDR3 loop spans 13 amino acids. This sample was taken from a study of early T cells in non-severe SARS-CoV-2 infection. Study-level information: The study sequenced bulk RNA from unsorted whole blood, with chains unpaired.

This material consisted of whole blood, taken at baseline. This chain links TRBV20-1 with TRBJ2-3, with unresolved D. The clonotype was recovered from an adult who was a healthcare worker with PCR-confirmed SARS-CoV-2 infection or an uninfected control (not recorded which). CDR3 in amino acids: CSASKSVTDTQYF. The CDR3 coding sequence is TGCAGTGCTAGTAAGTCGGTCACAGATACGCAGTATTTT.